This T cell receptor (beta chain) was observed in a study of control samples from healthy donors and cancer patients. Clones were sequenced by immunoSEQ multiplex PCR, and TCRdb holds only the in-frame ones, with some missing. The profile shows some 150,000 clones, 93% of them singletons. The source is a man aged 45-65 years in good health. Specimen: blood.

The CDR3 region is CASSGPGSSYEQYF. The CDR3 nucleotides read TGTGCCAGTAGTGGGCCGGGGTCCTCCTACGAGCAGTACTTC. The chain carries TRBV19 and TRBJ2-7; weak D call: TRBD2 (5 bases). Between the trimmed V and J ends, which lost 5 bases and 0 bases, there was a span of 11 bases. There are 14 residues in the CDR3. Germline assignment: CDR1 LNHDA and CDR2 SQIVND (reference sequence).